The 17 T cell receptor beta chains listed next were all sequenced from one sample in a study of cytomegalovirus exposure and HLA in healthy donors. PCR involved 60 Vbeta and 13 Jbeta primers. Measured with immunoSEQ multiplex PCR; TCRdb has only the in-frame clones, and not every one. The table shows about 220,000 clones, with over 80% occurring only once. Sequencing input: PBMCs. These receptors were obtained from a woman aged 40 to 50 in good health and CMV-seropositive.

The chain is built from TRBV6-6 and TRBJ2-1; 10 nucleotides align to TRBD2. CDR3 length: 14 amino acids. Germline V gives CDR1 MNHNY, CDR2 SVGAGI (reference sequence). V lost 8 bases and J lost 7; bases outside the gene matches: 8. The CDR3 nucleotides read TGTGCCAGCGCGCTCAGCGGGAGGGAAAATGAGCAGTTCTTC. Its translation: CASALSGRENEQFF.

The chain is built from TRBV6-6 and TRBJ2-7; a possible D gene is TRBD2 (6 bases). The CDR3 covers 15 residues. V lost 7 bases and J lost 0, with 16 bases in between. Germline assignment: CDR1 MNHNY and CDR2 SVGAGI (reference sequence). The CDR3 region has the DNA TGTGCCAGCACCCTACCCCGGGGGAGCTCCTACGAGCAGTACTTC. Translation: CASTLPRGSSYEQYF.

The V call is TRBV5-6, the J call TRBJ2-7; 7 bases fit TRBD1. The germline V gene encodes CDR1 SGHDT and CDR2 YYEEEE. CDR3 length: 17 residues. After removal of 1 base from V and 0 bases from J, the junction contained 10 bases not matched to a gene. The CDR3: CASSLIRVRDSSYEQYF. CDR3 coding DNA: TGTGCCAGCAGCTTGATCAGGGTTAGGGACAGCTCCTACGAGCAGTACTTC.

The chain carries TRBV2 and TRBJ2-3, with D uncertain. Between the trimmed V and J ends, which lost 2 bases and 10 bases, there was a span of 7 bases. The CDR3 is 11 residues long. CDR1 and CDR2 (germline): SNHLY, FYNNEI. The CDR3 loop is CASSELGAQYF. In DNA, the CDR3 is TGTGCCAGCAGTGAATTAGGAGCGCAGTATTTT.

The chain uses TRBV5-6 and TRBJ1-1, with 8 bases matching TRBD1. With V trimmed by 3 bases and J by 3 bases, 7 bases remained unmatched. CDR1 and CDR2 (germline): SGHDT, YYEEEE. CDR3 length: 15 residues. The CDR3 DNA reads TGTGCCAGCAGCTCACTACCACAGGGGGACACTGAAGCTTTCTTT. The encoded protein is CASSSLPQGDTEAFF.

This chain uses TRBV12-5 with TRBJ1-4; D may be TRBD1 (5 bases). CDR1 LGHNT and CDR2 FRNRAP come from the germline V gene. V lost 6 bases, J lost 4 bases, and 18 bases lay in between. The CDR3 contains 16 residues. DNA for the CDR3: TGTGCTAGTGGGCCCGATTGGACAAGGAATAATGAAAAACTGTTTTTT. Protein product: CASGPDWTRNNEKLFF.

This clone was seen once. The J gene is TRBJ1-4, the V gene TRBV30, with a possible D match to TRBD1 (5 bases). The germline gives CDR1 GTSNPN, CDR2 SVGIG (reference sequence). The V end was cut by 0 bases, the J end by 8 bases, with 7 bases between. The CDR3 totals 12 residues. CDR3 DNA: TGTGCCTGGAGTGTAAACAGGGAAAAACTGTTTTTT. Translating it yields CAWSVNREKLFF.

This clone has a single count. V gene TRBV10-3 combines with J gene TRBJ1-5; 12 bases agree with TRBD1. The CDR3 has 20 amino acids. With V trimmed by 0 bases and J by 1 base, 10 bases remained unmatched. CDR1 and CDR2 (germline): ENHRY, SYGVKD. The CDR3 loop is CAISESSRDRGRTSNQPQHF. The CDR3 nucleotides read TGTGCCATCAGTGAGTCAAGTAGGGACAGGGGGCGAACGAGCAATCAGCCCCAGCATTTT.

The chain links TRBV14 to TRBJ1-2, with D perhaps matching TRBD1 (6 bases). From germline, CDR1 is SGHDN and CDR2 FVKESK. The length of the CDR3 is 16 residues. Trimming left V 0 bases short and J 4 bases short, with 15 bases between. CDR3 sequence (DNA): TGTGCCAGCAGCCAAGATTTTGCAGGGGAAATCTATGGCTACACCTTC. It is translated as CASSQDFAGEIYGYTF.

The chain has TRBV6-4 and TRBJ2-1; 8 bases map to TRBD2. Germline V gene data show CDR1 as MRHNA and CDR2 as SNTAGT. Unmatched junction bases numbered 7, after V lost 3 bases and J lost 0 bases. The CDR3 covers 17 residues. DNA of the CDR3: TGTGCCAGCAGTGAAACGACTAGCGTAAGCTCCTACAATGAGCAGTTCTTC. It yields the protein CASSETTSVSSYNEQFF.

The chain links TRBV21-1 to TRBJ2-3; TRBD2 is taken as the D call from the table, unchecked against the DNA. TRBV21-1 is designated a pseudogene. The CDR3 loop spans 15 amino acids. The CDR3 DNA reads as TGTGCCAGCACCTCTAGCGGGGATCGGGCAGATACGCAGTATTTT. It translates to CASTSSGDRADTQYF.

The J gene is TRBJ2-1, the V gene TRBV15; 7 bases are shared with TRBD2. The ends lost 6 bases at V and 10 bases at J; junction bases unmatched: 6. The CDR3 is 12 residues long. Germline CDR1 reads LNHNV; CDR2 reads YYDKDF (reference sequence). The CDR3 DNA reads TGTGCCACCAGGGGGGAGGGCGGCGAGCAGTTCTTC. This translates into CATRGEGGEQFF.

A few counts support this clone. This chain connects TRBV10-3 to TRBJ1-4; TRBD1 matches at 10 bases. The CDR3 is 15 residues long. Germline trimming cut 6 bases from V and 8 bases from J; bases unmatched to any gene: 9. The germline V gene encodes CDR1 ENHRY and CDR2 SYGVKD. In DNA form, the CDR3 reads TGTGCCATCAGGGACGTGGACAGGGGGGACGAAAAACTGTTTTTT. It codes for CAIRDVDRGDEKLFF.

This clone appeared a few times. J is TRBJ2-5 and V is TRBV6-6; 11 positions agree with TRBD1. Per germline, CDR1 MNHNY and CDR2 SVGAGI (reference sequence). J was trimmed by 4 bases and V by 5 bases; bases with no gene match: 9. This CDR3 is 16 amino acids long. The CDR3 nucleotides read TGTGCCAGCAGTCAACCCCGGGACAGGGGGGGAGAGACCCAGTACTTC. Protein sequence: CASSQPRDRGGETQYF.

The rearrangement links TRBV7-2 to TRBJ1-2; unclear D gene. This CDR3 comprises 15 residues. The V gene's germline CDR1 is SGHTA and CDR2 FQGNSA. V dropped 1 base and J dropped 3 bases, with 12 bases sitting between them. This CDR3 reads CASSLGRNQHYGYTF. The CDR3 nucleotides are TGTGCCAGCAGCTTAGGGAGAAACCAACACTATGGCTACACCTTC.

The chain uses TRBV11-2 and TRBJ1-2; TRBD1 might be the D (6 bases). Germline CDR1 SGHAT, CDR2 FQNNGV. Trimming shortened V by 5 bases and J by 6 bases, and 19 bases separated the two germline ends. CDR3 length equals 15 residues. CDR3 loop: CASSPLRGRGDGYTF. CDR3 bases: TGTGCCAGCAGCCCGCTCAGGGGAAGGGGTGATGGCTACACCTTC.

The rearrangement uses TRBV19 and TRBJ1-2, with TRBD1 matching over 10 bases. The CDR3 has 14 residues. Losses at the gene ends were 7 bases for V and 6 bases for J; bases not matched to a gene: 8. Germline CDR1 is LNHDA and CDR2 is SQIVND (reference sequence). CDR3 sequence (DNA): TGTGCCAGTATCCTCGGACAGGGGGTCCATGGCTACACCTTC. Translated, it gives CASILGQGVHGYTF.